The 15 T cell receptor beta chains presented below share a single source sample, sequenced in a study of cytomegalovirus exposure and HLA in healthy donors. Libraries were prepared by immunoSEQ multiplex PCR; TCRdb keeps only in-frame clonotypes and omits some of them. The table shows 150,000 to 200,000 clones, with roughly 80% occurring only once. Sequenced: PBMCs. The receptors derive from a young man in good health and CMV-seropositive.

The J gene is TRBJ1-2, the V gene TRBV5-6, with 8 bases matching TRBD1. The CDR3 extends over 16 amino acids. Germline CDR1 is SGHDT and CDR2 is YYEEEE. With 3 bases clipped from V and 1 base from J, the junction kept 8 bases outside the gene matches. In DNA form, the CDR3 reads TGTGCCAGCAGCTGGGGACAGGTGTGGTATAACTATGGCTACACCTTC. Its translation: CASSWGQVWYNYGYTF.

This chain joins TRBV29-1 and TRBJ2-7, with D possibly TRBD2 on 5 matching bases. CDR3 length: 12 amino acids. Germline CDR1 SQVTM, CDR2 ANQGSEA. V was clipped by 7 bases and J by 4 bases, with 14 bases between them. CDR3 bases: TGCAGCGCTGGGCGGGTAGGTTACGAGCAGTACTTC. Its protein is CSAGRVGYEQYF.

CDR3 DNA sequence: TGTGCCAGCAGCTTAGTCCGACACCTAAAGGATACGCAGTATTTT. Protein: CASSLVRHLKDTQYF. J is TRBJ2-3 and V is TRBV7-2, with unresolved D. Deletions cut 1 base from V and 6 bases from J, with 14 bases between. Per the germline V gene, CDR1 is SGHTA and CDR2 is FQGNSA. This CDR3 has 15 amino acids. The whole variable domain, filled in from reference TRBV7-2 and TRBJ2-3, reads GAGVSQSPSNKVTEKGKDVELRCDPISGHTALYWYRQSLGQGLEFLIYFQGNSAPDKSGLPSDRFSAERTGGSVSTLTIQRTQQEDSAVYLCASSLVRHLKDTQYFGPGTRLTVL.

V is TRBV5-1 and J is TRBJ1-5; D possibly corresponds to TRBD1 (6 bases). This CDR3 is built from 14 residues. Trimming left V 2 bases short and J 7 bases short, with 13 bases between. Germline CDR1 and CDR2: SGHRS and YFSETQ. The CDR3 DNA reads TGCGCCAGCAGCTTTATTCCAGGGGACCAGCCCCAGCATTTT. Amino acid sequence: CASSFIPGDQPQHF.

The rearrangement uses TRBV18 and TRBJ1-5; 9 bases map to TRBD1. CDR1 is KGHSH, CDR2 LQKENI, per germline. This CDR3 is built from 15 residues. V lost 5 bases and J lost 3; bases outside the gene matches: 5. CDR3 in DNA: TGTGCCAGCTCATCGGGACAGGGAATCAATCAGCCCCAGCATTTT. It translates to CASSSGQGINQPQHF.

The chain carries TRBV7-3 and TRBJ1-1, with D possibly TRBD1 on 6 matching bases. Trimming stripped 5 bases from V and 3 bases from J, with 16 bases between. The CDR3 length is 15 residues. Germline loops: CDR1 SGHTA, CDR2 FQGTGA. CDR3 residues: CASSPRGGRYTEAFF. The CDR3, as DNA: TGTGCCAGCAGCCCGAGAGGGGGAAGGTACACTGAAGCTTTCTTT.

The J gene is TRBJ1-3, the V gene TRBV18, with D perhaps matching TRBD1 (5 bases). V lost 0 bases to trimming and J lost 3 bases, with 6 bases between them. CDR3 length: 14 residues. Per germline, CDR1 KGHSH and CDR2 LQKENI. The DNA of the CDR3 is TGTGCCAGCTCACCACCAGGGGTTGGAAACACCATATATTTT. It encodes CASSPPGVGNTIYF.

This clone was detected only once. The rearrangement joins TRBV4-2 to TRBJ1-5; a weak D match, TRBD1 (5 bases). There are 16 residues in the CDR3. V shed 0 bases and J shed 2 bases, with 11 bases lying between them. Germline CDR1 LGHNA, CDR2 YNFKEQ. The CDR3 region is CASSQEAGIGNQPQHF. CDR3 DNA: TGTGCCAGCAGCCAAGAGGCAGGGATCGGCAATCAGCCCCAGCATTTT.

The CDR3 DNA reads as TGTGCCAGCAGCCAAGATTGGACAGGCGGCTCCTACAATGAGCAGTTCTTC. This translates into CASSQDWTGGSYNEQFF. The genes are TRBV4-2 and TRBJ2-1; 7 bases map to TRBD1. The CDR3 extends over 17 amino acids. V gave up 0 bases and J gave up 0 bases; unmatched junction bases: 5. Germline loops: CDR1 LGHNA, CDR2 YNFKEQ.

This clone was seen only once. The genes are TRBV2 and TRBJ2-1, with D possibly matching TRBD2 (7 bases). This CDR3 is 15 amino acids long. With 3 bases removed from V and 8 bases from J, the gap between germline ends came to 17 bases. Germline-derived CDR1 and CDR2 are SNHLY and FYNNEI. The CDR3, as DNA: TGTGCCAGCAGTGAGGCGTGGGGGGGCCGAGATGAGCAGTTCTTC. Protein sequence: CASSEAWGGRDEQFF. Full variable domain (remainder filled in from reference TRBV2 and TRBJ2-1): EPEVTQTPSHQVTQMGQEVILRCVPISNHLYFYWYRQILGQKVEFLVSFYNNEISEKSEIFDDQFSVERPDGSNFTLKIRSTKLEDSAMYFCASSEAWGGRDEQFFGPGTRLTVL.

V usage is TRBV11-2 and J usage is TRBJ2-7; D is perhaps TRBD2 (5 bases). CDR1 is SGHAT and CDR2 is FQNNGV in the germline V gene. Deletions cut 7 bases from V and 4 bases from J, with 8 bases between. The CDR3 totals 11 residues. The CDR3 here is CASTGNYEQYF. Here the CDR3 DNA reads TGTGCCAGCACCGGGAATTACGAGCAGTACTTC.

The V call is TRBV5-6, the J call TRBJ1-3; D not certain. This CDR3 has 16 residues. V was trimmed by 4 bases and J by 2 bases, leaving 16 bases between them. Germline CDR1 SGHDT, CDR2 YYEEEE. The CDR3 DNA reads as TGTGCCAGCAGCCCAGTTGGGGAGAACACTGGAAACACCATATATTTT. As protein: CASSPVGENTGNTIYF.

The CDR3 region has the DNA TGTGCCAGCAGTGAACACAGGGTCCCTAATACGCAGTATTTT. It encodes CASSEHRVPNTQYF. The chain recombines TRBV6-1 with TRBJ2-3, with TRBD1 as a possible D gene (6 bases). The V end was cut by 2 bases, the J end by 7 bases, with 13 bases between. This CDR3 contains 14 residues. Germline V gene data show CDR1 as MNHNS and CDR2 as SASEGT.

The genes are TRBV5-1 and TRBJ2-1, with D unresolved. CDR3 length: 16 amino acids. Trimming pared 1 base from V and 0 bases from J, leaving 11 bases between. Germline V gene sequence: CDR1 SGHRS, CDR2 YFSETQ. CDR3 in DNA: TGCGCCAGCAGCTTGCCCCAAGTGAGCTCCTACAATGAGCAGTTCTTC. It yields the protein CASSLPQVSSYNEQFF.

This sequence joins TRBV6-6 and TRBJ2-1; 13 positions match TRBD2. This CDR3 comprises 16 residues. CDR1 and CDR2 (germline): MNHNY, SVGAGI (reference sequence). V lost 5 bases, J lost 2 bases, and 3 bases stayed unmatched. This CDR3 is CASSKTSGGAYNEQFF. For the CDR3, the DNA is TGTGCCAGCAGTAAAACTAGCGGGGGGGCCTACAATGAGCAGTTCTTC.